These T cell receptor beta chains were read from a single sample in a study of cytomegalovirus exposure and HLA in healthy donors. Assay: immunoSEQ multiplex PCR; the TCRdb copy retains only in-frame clones and omits some. This table has about 72,000 clones, roughly 78% appearing once. Sequenced sample: PBMCs. The source of these receptors is a man aged 18 to 35 in good health and CMV-seronegative. Both conserved end residues are part of each CDR3. D genes are given only for firm matches. Only part of the rows carry a size: once, few, many, or a class if the clone is expanded.

cdr3_aa: CSVEGMTGDLDTQYF
cdr3_nt: TGCAGCGTTGAAGGTATGACTGGTGACTTGGATACGCAGTATTTT
cdr3_length: 15
clone_size: NA
v_call: TRBV29-1
d_call: NA
j_call: TRBJ2-3

cdr3_aa: CAWVHYQGTNYGYTF
cdr3_nt: TGTGCCTGGGTACATTATCAGGGGACTAACTATGGCTACACCTTC
cdr3_length: 15
clone_size: NA
v_call: TRBV30
d_call: NA
j_call: TRBJ1-2

cdr3_aa: CASSPREGGNSPLHF
cdr3_nt: TGTGCCAGCAGCCCCCGGGAGGGGGGAAATTCACCCCTCCACTTT
cdr3_length: 15
clone_size: NA
v_call: TRBV7-2
d_call: NA
j_call: TRBJ1-6

cdr3_aa: CASSLDTGGYEKLFF
cdr3_nt: TGTGCCAGCAGCTTAGATACAGGAGGGTATGAAAAACTGTTTTTT
cdr3_length: 15
clone_size: NA
v_call: TRBV7-9
d_call: NA
j_call: TRBJ1-4

cdr3_aa: CATKKRDSYEQYF
cdr3_nt: TGTGCCACCAAAAAGCGGGACTCCTACGAGCAGTACTTC
cdr3_length: 13
clone_size: NA
v_call: TRBV15
d_call: TRBD2
j_call: TRBJ2-7

cdr3_aa: CASSHPTYEQYF
cdr3_nt: TGCGCCAGCAGCCATCCTACCTACGAGCAGTACTTC
cdr3_length: 12
clone_size: NA
v_call: TRBV4-1
d_call: NA
j_call: TRBJ2-7

cdr3_aa: CATGFGGTEAFF
cdr3_nt: TGTGCCACCGGTTTTGGCGGGACTGAAGCTTTCTTT
cdr3_length: 12
clone_size: NA
v_call: TRBV15
d_call: NA
j_call: TRBJ1-1

cdr3_aa: CASSSGQVIGEQYF
cdr3_nt: TGTGCCAGCAGTTCGGGACAGGTAATCGGGGAGCAGTACTTC
cdr3_length: 14
clone_size: NA
v_call: TRBV6-1
d_call: TRBD1
j_call: TRBJ2-7

cdr3_aa: CASSLQGPGQPQHF
cdr3_nt: TGTGCCAGCAGTTTACAGGGGCCCGGGCAGCCCCAGCATTTT
cdr3_length: 14
clone_size: NA
v_call: TRBV27
d_call: NA
j_call: TRBJ1-5

cdr3_aa: CASSSNPRGSQPQHF
cdr3_nt: TGTGCCAGCAGTTCCAACCCCAGGGGGAGTCAGCCCCAGCATTTT
cdr3_length: 15
clone_size: few
v_call: TRBV6-1
d_call: TRBD1
j_call: TRBJ1-5

cdr3_aa: CASSHTSGELFF
cdr3_nt: TGTGCCAGCAGTCACACATCCGGGGAGCTGTTTTTT
cdr3_length: 12
clone_size: few
v_call: TRBV5-6
d_call: NA
j_call: TRBJ2-2

cdr3_aa: CASSLESTGAAKGYEQYF
cdr3_nt: TGCGCCAGCAGCTTGGAGTCAACAGGGGCGGCCAAGGGCTACGAGCAGTACTTC
cdr3_length: 18
clone_size: NA
v_call: TRBV5-1
d_call: TRBD1
j_call: TRBJ2-7

cdr3_aa: CAISESGGGQETQYF
cdr3_nt: TGTGCCATCAGTGAGTCCGGCGGGGGGCAAGAGACCCAGTACTTC
cdr3_length: 15
clone_size: NA
v_call: TRBV10-3
d_call: TRBD2
j_call: TRBJ2-5

cdr3_aa: CASSLDSSYNEQFF
cdr3_nt: TGCGCCAGCAGCTTGGACAGTTCCTACAATGAGCAGTTCTTC
cdr3_length: 14
clone_size: once
v_call: TRBV5-1
d_call: NA
j_call: TRBJ2-1

cdr3_aa: CASSLRIETAVYGYTF
cdr3_nt: TGTGCCAGCAGTTTGCGTATCGAGACAGCTGTCTATGGCTACACCTTC
cdr3_length: 16
clone_size: NA
v_call: TRBV6-5
d_call: NA
j_call: TRBJ1-2

cdr3_aa: CASSLDGLAGEQFF
cdr3_nt: TGTGCCAGCAGCTTAGATGGTCTAGCGGGCGAGCAGTTCTTC
cdr3_length: 14
clone_size: NA
v_call: TRBV7-9
d_call: TRBD2
j_call: TRBJ2-1

cdr3_aa: CAARAREYNEQFF
cdr3_nt: TGTGCCGCCAGAGCTAGGGAGTACAATGAGCAGTTCTTC
cdr3_length: 13
clone_size: NA
v_call: TRBV28
d_call: NA
j_call: TRBJ2-1

cdr3_aa: CASSLQGNTEAFF
cdr3_nt: TGTGCCAGCAGCCTACAGGGGAACACTGAAGCTTTCTTT
cdr3_length: 13
clone_size: NA
v_call: TRBV7-3
d_call: NA
j_call: TRBJ1-1

cdr3_aa: CASSRDSPGEAFF
cdr3_nt: TGTGCCAGCTCCCGGGACAGTCCTGGTGAAGCTTTCTTT
cdr3_length: 13
clone_size: NA
v_call: TRBV18
d_call: TRBD1
j_call: TRBJ1-1

cdr3_aa: CASGKGAAYEQYF
cdr3_nt: TGTGCCAGCGGGAAGGGGGCCGCCTACGAGCAGTACTTC
cdr3_length: 13
clone_size: NA
v_call: TRBV6-5
d_call: TRBD1
j_call: TRBJ2-7

cdr3_aa: CASRLGGGGGNTGELFF
cdr3_nt: TGTGCCAGCAGGCTAGGCGGGGGCGGAGGAAACACCGGGGAGCTGTTTTTT
cdr3_length: 17
clone_size: NA
v_call: TRBV28
d_call: NA
j_call: TRBJ2-2

cdr3_aa: CASSSLGQKNTEAFF
cdr3_nt: TGTGCCAGCAGTTCCCTGGGGCAGAAGAACACTGAAGCTTTCTTT
cdr3_length: 15
clone_size: NA
v_call: TRBV6-6
d_call: NA
j_call: TRBJ1-1

cdr3_aa: CASSPTRGLAGGYEQYF
cdr3_nt: TGTGCCAGCTCTCCGACCCGGGGACTAGCGGGAGGTTACGAGCAGTACTTC
cdr3_length: 17
clone_size: few
v_call: TRBV18
d_call: TRBD2
j_call: TRBJ2-7

cdr3_aa: CASSQDRGTGHRGETQYF
cdr3_nt: TGCGCCAGCAGCCAAGATCGCGGGACAGGTCATCGGGGAGAGACCCAGTACTTC
cdr3_length: 18
clone_size: NA
v_call: TRBV4-3
d_call: TRBD1
j_call: TRBJ2-5

cdr3_aa: CAWAREGTEAFF
cdr3_nt: TGTGCCTGGGCCCGGGAAGGCACTGAAGCTTTCTTT
cdr3_length: 12
clone_size: NA
v_call: TRBV30
d_call: NA
j_call: TRBJ1-1

cdr3_aa: CASSTAAGSPLHF
cdr3_nt: TGTGCCAGCAGTACGGCCGCGGGGTCACCCCTCCACTTT
cdr3_length: 13
clone_size: NA
v_call: TRBV5-4
d_call: NA
j_call: TRBJ1-6

cdr3_aa: CASTTTPDSIHAGYTF
cdr3_nt: TGTGCCAGCACCACAACCCCGGACAGCATACATGCTGGCTACACCTTC
cdr3_length: 16
clone_size: NA
v_call: TRBV7-9
d_call: NA
j_call: TRBJ1-2

cdr3_aa: CASSTGGEQYF
cdr3_nt: TGTGCCAGCAGCACCGGGGGGGAGCAGTACTTC
cdr3_length: 11
clone_size: NA
v_call: TRBV11-3
d_call: TRBD2
j_call: TRBJ2-7

cdr3_aa: CATSRGTGGSYGYTF
cdr3_nt: TGTGCCACCAGCAGAGGGACAGGGGGATCCTATGGCTACACCTTC
cdr3_length: 15
clone_size: NA
v_call: TRBV15
d_call: TRBD1
j_call: TRBJ1-2

cdr3_aa: CACTQGINQPQHF
cdr3_nt: TGTGCCTGCACGCAGGGGATCAATCAGCCCCAGCATTTT
cdr3_length: 13
clone_size: NA
v_call: TRBV30
d_call: NA
j_call: TRBJ1-5

cdr3_aa: CASSFIQGTYGYTF
cdr3_nt: TGTGCCAGCAGTTTCATCCAGGGCACCTATGGCTACACCTTC
cdr3_length: 14
clone_size: NA
v_call: TRBV28
d_call: NA
j_call: TRBJ1-2

cdr3_aa: CASSLEAGGTEAFF
cdr3_nt: TGTGCCAGCAGCTTAGAAGCAGGGGGCACTGAAGCTTTCTTT
cdr3_length: 14
clone_size: NA
v_call: TRBV7-6
d_call: TRBD1
j_call: TRBJ1-1

cdr3_aa: CASTRQGARYGYTF
cdr3_nt: TGTGCCAGCACCCGACAGGGGGCGAGGTATGGCTACACCTTC
cdr3_length: 14
clone_size: NA
v_call: TRBV9
d_call: TRBD1
j_call: TRBJ1-2

cdr3_aa: CAWTPGLETNEKLFF
cdr3_nt: TGTGCCTGGACCCCAGGGTTGGAGACTAATGAAAAACTGTTTTTT
cdr3_length: 15
clone_size: NA
v_call: TRBV30
d_call: NA
j_call: TRBJ1-4

cdr3_aa: CASSGLWTGNNEQFF
cdr3_nt: TGTGCCAGCAGTGGACTCTGGACAGGGAATAATGAGCAGTTCTTC
cdr3_length: 15
clone_size: NA
v_call: TRBV27
d_call: TRBD1
j_call: TRBJ2-1

cdr3_aa: CASSSGLAGGRVVFSINYEQYF
cdr3_nt: TGTGCCAGCAGCTCCGGACTAGCGGGGGGGAGGGTGGTCTTTTCAATTAACTACGAGCAGTACTTC
cdr3_length: 22
clone_size: once
v_call: TRBV9
d_call: TRBD2
j_call: TRBJ2-7

cdr3_aa: CASSLTSGGATDTQYF
cdr3_nt: TGTGCCAGCAGCTTGACTAGCGGGGGGGCGACAGATACGCAGTATTTT
cdr3_length: 16
clone_size: few
v_call: TRBV5-4
d_call: TRBD2
j_call: TRBJ2-3

cdr3_aa: CASRETGVTNEKLFF
cdr3_nt: TGTGCCAGCAGAGAAACAGGGGTGACTAATGAAAAACTGTTTTTT
cdr3_length: 15
clone_size: NA
v_call: TRBV2
d_call: TRBD1
j_call: TRBJ1-4

cdr3_aa: CASSRDRGIQPQHF
cdr3_nt: TGTGCCAGTAGTCGCGACAGGGGGATTCAGCCCCAGCATTTT
cdr3_length: 14
clone_size: NA
v_call: TRBV19
d_call: TRBD1
j_call: TRBJ1-5

cdr3_aa: CASSLRGGQPQHF
cdr3_nt: TGTGCCAGCAGTTTGCGGGGAGGTCAGCCCCAGCATTTT
cdr3_length: 13
clone_size: NA
v_call: TRBV28
d_call: NA
j_call: TRBJ1-5

cdr3_aa: CASSPVGQAGNTEAFF
cdr3_nt: TGTGCCAGCTCACCAGTGGGACAGGCGGGAAACACTGAAGCTTTCTTT
cdr3_length: 16
clone_size: few
v_call: TRBV18
d_call: TRBD1
j_call: TRBJ1-1

cdr3_aa: CASSVGLAGGHEQYF
cdr3_nt: TGTGCCAGCAGCGTAGGTCTAGCGGGAGGGCACGAGCAGTACTTC
cdr3_length: 15
clone_size: NA
v_call: TRBV9
d_call: TRBD2
j_call: TRBJ2-7

cdr3_aa: CASSLLTGGDEQYF
cdr3_nt: TGTGCCAGCAGCCTTTTGACAGGGGGCGACGAGCAGTACTTC
cdr3_length: 14
clone_size: NA
v_call: TRBV28
d_call: TRBD1
j_call: TRBJ2-7

cdr3_aa: CASSLTSGAGNEQFF
cdr3_nt: TGCGCCAGCAGCCTGACTAGCGGAGCTGGCAATGAGCAGTTCTTC
cdr3_length: 15
clone_size: NA
v_call: TRBV4-1
d_call: TRBD2
j_call: TRBJ2-1

cdr3_aa: CASIEGDEQFF
cdr3_nt: TGTGCCAGCATTGAGGGGGATGAGCAGTTCTTC
cdr3_length: 11
clone_size: NA
v_call: TRBV6-5
d_call: NA
j_call: TRBJ2-1

cdr3_aa: CASSRTSGSISEQYF
cdr3_nt: TGTGCCAGCAGCAGGACTAGCGGGAGCATAAGCGAGCAGTACTTC
cdr3_length: 15
clone_size: NA
v_call: TRBV6-5
d_call: TRBD2
j_call: TRBJ2-7

cdr3_aa: CASSTQQMAAYGYTF
cdr3_nt: TGTGCCAGTAGTACCCAACAAATGGCAGCGTATGGCTACACCTTC
cdr3_length: 15
clone_size: NA
v_call: TRBV19
d_call: NA
j_call: TRBJ1-2

cdr3_aa: CASSSGTSGNNEQFF
cdr3_nt: TGTGCCAGCAGCTCCGGGACTAGCGGTAACAATGAGCAGTTCTTC
cdr3_length: 15
clone_size: NA
v_call: TRBV5-4
d_call: TRBD2
j_call: TRBJ2-1

cdr3_aa: CASSPWTSGAYEQYF
cdr3_nt: TGTGCCAGCAGCCCCTGGACTAGCGGGGCCTACGAGCAGTACTTC
cdr3_length: 15
clone_size: NA
v_call: TRBV9
d_call: TRBD2
j_call: TRBJ2-7

cdr3_aa: CASSDRLSGELFF
cdr3_nt: TGTGCCAGCAGTGACCGTTTGTCCGGGGAGCTGTTTTTT
cdr3_length: 13
clone_size: NA
v_call: TRBV2
d_call: NA
j_call: TRBJ2-2

cdr3_aa: CASSYRTPRGAREQYF
cdr3_nt: TGTGCCAGCAGTTACCGAACTCCCCGGGGGGCGCGCGAGCAGTACTTC
cdr3_length: 16
clone_size: NA
v_call: TRBV6-5
d_call: NA
j_call: TRBJ2-7

cdr3_aa: CASSMGRERVSEQYF
cdr3_nt: TGTGCCAGTAGTATGGGAAGGGAGAGGGTCTCCGAGCAGTACTTC
cdr3_length: 15
clone_size: NA
v_call: TRBV19
d_call: NA
j_call: TRBJ2-7

cdr3_aa: CAWSVYREYNYGYTF
cdr3_nt: TGTGCCTGGAGTGTTTACAGAGAATACAACTATGGCTACACCTTC
cdr3_length: 15
clone_size: NA
v_call: TRBV30
d_call: NA
j_call: TRBJ1-2

cdr3_aa: CARVGEAFF
cdr3_nt: TGTGCCCGGGTGGGTGAAGCTTTCTTT
cdr3_length: 9
clone_size: NA
v_call: TRBV10-3
d_call: NA
j_call: TRBJ1-1

cdr3_aa: CASSKTGYTDTQYF
cdr3_nt: TGTGCCAGCAGTAAGACAGGGTACACAGATACGCAGTATTTT
cdr3_length: 14
clone_size: few
v_call: TRBV11-2
d_call: TRBD1
j_call: TRBJ2-3

cdr3_aa: CASSTHRTGGNSPLHF
cdr3_nt: TGTGCCAGCAGTACACACCGGACAGGTGGTAATTCACCCCTCCACTTT
cdr3_length: 16
clone_size: NA
v_call: TRBV27
d_call: TRBD1
j_call: TRBJ1-6

cdr3_aa: CASRTREGAGTYSEQYF
cdr3_nt: TGTGCCAGCAGAACCCGGGAGGGGGCGGGTACCTACTCAGAGCAGTACTTC
cdr3_length: 17
clone_size: NA
v_call: TRBV28
d_call: NA
j_call: TRBJ2-7

cdr3_aa: CASSQTSDSYEQYF
cdr3_nt: TGTGCCAGCAGTCAGACTAGCGACTCCTACGAGCAGTACTTC
cdr3_length: 14
clone_size: NA
v_call: TRBV6-5
d_call: TRBD2
j_call: TRBJ2-7

cdr3_aa: CASSPGTGDRSGELFF
cdr3_nt: TGTGCCAGCAGCCCAGGGACAGGGGATAGGTCCGGGGAGCTGTTTTTT
cdr3_length: 16
clone_size: NA
v_call: TRBV7-9
d_call: TRBD1
j_call: TRBJ2-2

cdr3_aa: CASSEIAAEAFF
cdr3_nt: TGTGCCAGCAGTGAAATCGCAGCTGAAGCTTTCTTT
cdr3_length: 12
clone_size: NA
v_call: TRBV6-1
d_call: NA
j_call: TRBJ1-1